The sequence of this T cell receptor beta chain was determined in a study of blood T cells in healthy people across ages. Then a second PCR, running about 6 to 12 cycles, was carried out with a sample-barcoded 5' primer and a J-beta primer mix. TCRdb itself ran the 5' RACE reads through MiXCR, one entry per CDR3 protein. This sample has 890,000 or so distinct CDR3 sequences, with 60% to 80% found just once. V gave up 7 bases and J gave up 5 bases; unmatched junction bases: 8. This CDR3 has 14 amino acids. Germline V gene lookup returns CDR1 SQVTM and CDR2 ANQGSEA. The origin of this receptor is a man aged 30 to 45 in good health. Sequenced: blood. The chain links TRBV29-1 to TRBJ2-5; 12 bases agree with TRBD1. This chain's CDR3 is CSAVRDRGRETQYF. DNA of the CDR3: TGCAGCGCTGTCCGGGACAGGGGGCGCGAGACCCAGTACTTC.